This entry is about one TCR beta chain. The antigen is not known. The table came from immunoSEQ multiplex PCR; TCRdb's copy has only in-frame clones and leaves some out. The sample contains 90,000 or so clones, approximately 89% of which appear only once. This CDR3 is 15 amino acids long. The germline CDR1 and CDR2 sequences are MNHEY and SVGAGI. With 6 bases clipped from V and 5 bases from J, the junction kept 8 bases outside the gene matches. The entry originates in a study of OX40 agonist ivuxolimab in advanced cancers. Looking at the study overall: Each dose-escalation patient presented with hepatocellular carcinoma, melanoma, renal cell or head and neck cancer. Checkpoint inhibitors had been given previously to about 38% of patients.

Findings and caveats of the study: Low clonal expansion, among the lowest seen, marked partial responders at 0.1-3.0 mg/kg. Researchers report that CD8+ T cells had, on average, more expanded clones than CD4+.

The sequencing here drew on CD4+ or CD8+ T cells sorted from blood, taken in a trial of the OX40 agonist ivuxolimab. The origin of this receptor is an adult with an advanced solid tumor such as melanoma, head and neck, liver or kidney cancer. V usage is TRBV6-5 and J usage is TRBJ2-1; 9 bases map to TRBD2. CDR3 in amino acids: CASSPLAGTNNEQFF. The CDR3 DNA reads TGTGCCAGCAGCCCACTAGCGGGTACTAACAATGAGCAGTTCTTC.